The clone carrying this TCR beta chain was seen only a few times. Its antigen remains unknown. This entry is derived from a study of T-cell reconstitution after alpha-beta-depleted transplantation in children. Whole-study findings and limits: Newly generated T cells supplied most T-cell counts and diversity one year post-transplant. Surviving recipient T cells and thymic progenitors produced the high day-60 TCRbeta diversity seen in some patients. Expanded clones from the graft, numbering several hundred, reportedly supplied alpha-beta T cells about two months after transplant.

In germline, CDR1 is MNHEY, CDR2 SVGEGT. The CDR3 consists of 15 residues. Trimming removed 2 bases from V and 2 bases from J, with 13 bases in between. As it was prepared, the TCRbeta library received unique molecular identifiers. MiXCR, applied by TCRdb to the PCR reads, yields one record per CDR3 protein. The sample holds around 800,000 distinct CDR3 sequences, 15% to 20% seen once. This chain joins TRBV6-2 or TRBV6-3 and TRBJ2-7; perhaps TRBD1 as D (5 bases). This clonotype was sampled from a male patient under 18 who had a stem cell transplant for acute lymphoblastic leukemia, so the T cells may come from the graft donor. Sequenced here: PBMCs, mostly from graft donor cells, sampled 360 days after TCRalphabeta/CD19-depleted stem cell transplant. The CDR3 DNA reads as TGTGCCAGCAGTTACGGACCAGGGCCAACCTACGAGCAGTACTTC. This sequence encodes CASSYGPGPTYEQYF.